Listed below are T cell receptor beta chains from one sample, sequenced in a study of blood T cell repertoires in COVID-19. Measured with immunoSEQ multiplex PCR; TCRdb has only the in-frame clones, and not every one. This table has tens of thousands of clones, 75% to 90% appearing once. Input material: peripheral blood. The receptors here all came from a woman in her seventies with acute or convalescent COVID-19. Each CDR3 is given with its conserved first and last residue.

v_call: TRBV4-2; cdr3_aa: CASSLGTGGNQPQHF
v_call: TRBV6-5; cdr3_aa: CASSKIGGAGNTIYF
v_call: TRBV6-1; cdr3_aa: CASSEYETVYNEQFF
v_call: TRBV5-1; cdr3_aa: CASSLGQGAVFEKLFF
v_call: TRBV19; cdr3_aa: CASSKEASGGSTDTQYF
v_call: TRBV3-1/TRBV3-2; cdr3_aa: CASSQGLAGGQETQYF
v_call: TRBV10-3; cdr3_aa: CAIEGGITIYF
v_call: TRBV18; cdr3_aa: CASSPLGGNSPLHF
v_call: TRBV2; cdr3_aa: CATGTGEVGYTF
v_call: TRBV18; cdr3_aa: CASSPGSGFNTEAFF
v_call: TRBV6-6; cdr3_aa: CASSSRIGIGETQYF
v_call: TRBV5-1; cdr3_aa: CASSYGQGTNSPLHF
v_call: TRBV6-2/TRBV6-3; cdr3_aa: CASSKTGGNEKLFF
v_call: TRBV5-1; cdr3_aa: CASVVDPSQETQYF
v_call: TRBV10-3; cdr3_aa: CAAARNYNEQFF
v_call: TRBV5-1; cdr3_aa: CASSLERVLYNEQFF
v_call: TRBV7-2; cdr3_aa: CASSSLAGAYNEQFF
v_call: TRBV7-9; cdr3_aa: CASGQPYNEQFF
v_call: TRBV13; cdr3_aa: CASSLAWGLTGELFF
v_call: TRBV3-1/TRBV3-2; cdr3_aa: CASSGLGLAVYNEQFF
v_call: TRBV6-6; cdr3_aa: CASGQLSPGTRDTDTQYF
v_call: TRBV23-1; cdr3_aa: CASSQSPLLNSPLHF
v_call: TRBV19; cdr3_aa: CASIGVAGGINEQFF
v_call: TRBV28; cdr3_aa: CASSKFDRGRMTGELFF
v_call: TRBV4-1; cdr3_aa: CASSQDTWREASYQPQHF
v_call: TRBV28; cdr3_aa: CASSSYRERDTEAFF
v_call: TRBV18; cdr3_aa: CASSHGAVRGLYEQYF
v_call: TRBV5-3; cdr3_aa: CARSLRPLEANQPQHF
v_call: TRBV18; cdr3_aa: CASTDRDLPEYQETQYF
v_call: TRBV24-1; cdr3_aa: CATSAIGGEAFF
v_call: TRBV28; cdr3_aa: CASSSGQGAHSGNTIYF
v_call: TRBV27; cdr3_aa: CASGQSSNYGYTF